Listed below are T cell receptor beta chains from one sample, sequenced in a study of blood T cell repertoires in COVID-19. Data came from immunoSEQ multiplex PCR; TCRdb stores just in-frame clones and leaves some out. Among fewer than 100,000 clones listed, around 75% were seen once. What was sequenced was peripheral blood. The receptors stem from a man between 65 and 85 years old with acute or convalescent COVID-19. CDR3s include the opening cysteine and the closing phenylalanine or tryptophan. A D gene is named only where the DNA matches it firmly. Where a row states a size, it is once, few, many or the class of an expanded clone; other rows omit it.

>TRBV15|TRBJ2-6|-|-
CATSSGANVLTF
TGTGCCACCTCTTCTGGGGCCAACGTCCTGACTTTC
>TRBV12-3/TRBV12-4|TRBJ2-7|once|-
CASSVVDEQYF
TGTGCCAGCAGTGTCGTTGACGAGCAGTACTTC
>TRBV15|TRBJ1-2|medium-sized|TRBD1
CATSPRTGPNYGYTF
TGTGCCACCAGCCCGCGGACAGGGCCTAACTATGGCTACACCTTC
>TRBV9|TRBJ2-7|-|TRBD1
CASSVEGTGAAEQYF
TGTGCCAGCAGCGTAGAGGGGACAGGGGCCGCCGAGCAGTACTTC
>TRBV10-3|TRBJ1-3|-|TRBD1
CAISEPTTGSGNTIYF
TGTGCCATCAGTGAGCCAACGACAGGGTCTGGAAACACCATATATTTT
>TRBV4-1|TRBJ2-7|-|TRBD1
CASSQEGRGQHF
TGCGCCAGCAGCCAAGAGGGCAGGGGGCAGCACTTC
>TRBV29-1|TRBJ1-1|-|TRBD1
CSGGQGIFTEAFF
TGCAGCGGTGGACAGGGAATTTTCACTGAAGCTTTCTTT
>TRBV28|TRBJ1-6|-|TRBD1
CASSLGGGQGENSPLHF
TGTGCCAGCAGTTTAGGAGGGGGACAGGGGGAGAATTCACCCCTCCACTTT
>TRBV5-5|TRBJ2-1|-|TRBD2
CASSRRVAGVENEQFF
TGTGCCAGCAGCCGTCGAGTAGCGGGAGTTGAGAATGAGCAGTTCTTC
>TRBV19|TRBJ2-1|-|TRBD2
CASSLSGRPPYNEQFF
TGTGCCAGTAGTTTAAGCGGGAGGCCTCCCTACAATGAGCAGTTCTTC
>TRBV27|TRBJ2-7|-|-
CASSLGAGSYEQYF
TGTGCCAGCAGTTTAGGGGCTGGATCCTACGAGCAGTACTTC
>TRBV2|TRBJ1-6|-|-
CASSQSDEASPLHF
TGTGCCAGCAGTCAGAGTGACGAGGCTTCACCCCTCCACTTT
>TRBV27|TRBJ1-2|few|-
CASRTHLKGAYGYTF
TGTGCCAGCAGAACCCATCTCAAGGGAGCTTATGGCTACACCTTC
>TRBV19|TRBJ2-3|-|TRBD2
CASSIDGGRADTQYF
TGTGCCAGTAGTATAGACGGCGGGAGGGCAGATACGCAGTATTTT
>TRBV7-9|TRBJ2-7|-|TRBD1
CASSGGQGAVYEQYF
TGTGCCAGCAGCGGGGGACAGGGGGCCGTCTACGAGCAGTACTTC
>TRBV28|TRBJ2-7|-|TRBD2
CASSLFGRGTSGSKEQYF
TGTGCCAGCAGTTTATTCGGGCGGGGGACTAGCGGTAGTAAGGAGCAGTACTTC
>TRBV29-1|TRBJ1-5|-|TRBD1
CSVAGTGDNQPQHF
TGCAGCGTAGCCGGGACAGGGGACAATCAGCCCCAGCATTTT
>TRBV6-2/TRBV6-3|TRBJ1-1|-|TRBD1
CASSQDRVYTEAFF
TGTGCCAGCAGTCAAGACAGGGTTTACACTGAAGCTTTCTTT
>TRBV5-1|TRBJ2-5|-|TRBD1
CASKTSTGREETQYF
TGCGCCAGCAAGACCTCGACAGGGAGAGAGGAGACCCAGTACTTC
>TRBV24-1|TRBJ2-1|-|-
CATSDLVAGRNEQFF
TGTGCCACCAGTGATTTGGTGGCGGGAAGGAATGAGCAGTTCTTC
>TRBV5-1|TRBJ2-3|-|-
CASSLALDLTWTVDTQYF
TGCGCCAGCAGCTTGGCCTTAGACCTGACCTGGACTGTTGATACGCAGTATTTT
>TRBV29-1|TRBJ2-3|-|TRBD1
CSSDRGTDTQYF
TGCAGCTCGGACAGGGGCACAGATACGCAGTATTTT
>TRBV3-1/TRBV3-2|TRBJ2-5|-|TRBD2
CASSPRGTSGQETQYF
TGTGCCAGCAGCCCTAGAGGGACTAGCGGGCAGGAGACCCAGTACTTC
>TRBV12-3/TRBV12-4|TRBJ2-2|-|-
CASSGQGTGELFF
TGTGCCAGCAGTGGGCAGGGGACCGGGGAGCTGTTTTTT
>TRBV4-2|TRBJ2-1|many|TRBD2
CASSQGSLRLANEQFF
TGTGCCAGCAGCCAAGGTTCCCTAAGACTAGCAAATGAGCAGTTCTTC
>TRBV24-1|TRBJ2-6|-|TRBD1
CATSDSPGTGTGANVLTF
TGTGCCACCAGTGACAGTCCCGGGACAGGGACCGGGGCCAACGTCCTGACTTTC
>TRBV27|TRBJ1-5|-|-
CASSRGYQQPQHF
TGTGCCAGCTCCCGAGGGTATCAGCAGCCCCAGCATTTT
>TRBV2|TRBJ2-2|-|TRBD1
CASSPTGQVNTGELFF
TGTGCCAGCAGTCCCACGGGACAGGTGAACACCGGGGAGCTGTTTTTT
>TRBV11-3|TRBJ2-1|once|TRBD2
CASSAKTSGHYNEQFF
TGTGCCAGCAGCGCGAAGACTAGCGGTCATTACAATGAGCAGTTCTTC
>TRBV9|TRBJ2-5|-|-
CASSVGANGETQYF
TGTGCCAGCAGCGTAGGAGCGAACGGAGAGACCCAGTACTTC
>TRBV30|TRBJ1-5|-|-
CAWTVGGNQPQHF
TGTGCCTGGACTGTGGGGGGGAATCAGCCCCAGCATTTT